This section outlines one T cell receptor beta chain sequence together with its context. The entry originates in a study of blood T cell repertoires in COVID-19. The V gene's germline CDR1 is MNHEY and CDR2 SVGEGT. V was clipped by 5 bases and J by 5 bases, with 6 bases between them. The CDR3 runs to 11 residues. Here immunoSEQ multiplex PCR was the method, and the copy in TCRdb shows in-frame clones only, minus some. The table includes about 40,000 clones, over 70% detected once. The material sequenced was peripheral blood. This chain connects TRBV6-2 or TRBV6-3 to TRBJ2-5; no clear D. This sequence originates from a woman in her 70s with acute or convalescent COVID-19. CDR3 residues: CASSPHETQYF. The CDR3 DNA sequence: TGTGCCAGCAGTCCACACGAGACCCAGTACTTC.